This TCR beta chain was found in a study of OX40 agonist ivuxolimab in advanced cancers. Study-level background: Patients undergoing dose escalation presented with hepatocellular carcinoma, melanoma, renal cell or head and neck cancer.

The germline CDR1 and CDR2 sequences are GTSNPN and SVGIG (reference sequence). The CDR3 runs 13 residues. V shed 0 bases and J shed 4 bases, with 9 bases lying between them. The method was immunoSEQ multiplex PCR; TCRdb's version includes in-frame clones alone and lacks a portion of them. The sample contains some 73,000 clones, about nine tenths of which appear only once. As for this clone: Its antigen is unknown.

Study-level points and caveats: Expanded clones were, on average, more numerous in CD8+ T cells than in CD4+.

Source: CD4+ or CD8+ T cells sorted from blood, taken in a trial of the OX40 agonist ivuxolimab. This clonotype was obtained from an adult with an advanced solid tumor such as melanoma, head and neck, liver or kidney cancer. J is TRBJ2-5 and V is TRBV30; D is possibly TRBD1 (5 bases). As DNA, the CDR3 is TGTGCCTGGAGTGTTTCAGGGTCAGAGACCCAGTACTTC. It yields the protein CAWSVSGSETQYF.